What follows is one T cell receptor (beta chain) and its context. Its cognate antigen is unknown. Sequencing was preceded by expansion of antigen-specific CD4+ T cells with viral peptide pools in the ViraFEST assay. CD4+ T cells were isolated after less than 13 days of culture. The healthy vaccine recipients, who had no prior SARS-CoV-2 infection, showed negative nucleocapsid antibodies. Cultures got half-medium changes with IL-2 on days 3 and 7. These data are taken from a study of vaccination effects on CD4 cells after COVID-19. Study-level findings and limits: Limitations: small convalescent group and missing early post-infection timepoints. Clones from infection and from vaccination both contracted markedly late after vaccination.

The CDR3 loop spans 16 amino acids. V was pared by 0 bases and J by 8 bases, with 6 bases of the junction left unmatched. Per germline, CDR1 SGHTA and CDR2 FQGNSA. The table came from immunoSEQ multiplex PCR; TCRdb's copy has only in-frame clones and leaves some out. The table records roughly 76,000 clones, around 76% of them present only once. The sample in question was CD4+ T cells from PBMCs cultured with HCoV-229E spike peptides, obtained before COVID-19 vaccination. The chain employs TRBV7-2 and TRBJ2-2, with 10 bases that match TRBD2. The clonotype comes from a human donor who received a COVID-19 vaccine. CDR3 amino acids: CASSLATSGGAGELFF. DNA of the CDR3: TGTGCCAGCAGCTTAGCGACGAGCGGGGGGGCAGGGGAGCTGTTTTTT. Variable domain in full (rest from reference TRBV7-2 and TRBJ2-2): GAGVSQSPSNKVTEKGKDVELRCDPISGHTALYWYRQSLGQGLEFLIYFQGNSAPDKSGLPSDRFSAERTGGSVSTLTIQRTQQEDSAVYLCASSLATSGGAGELFFGEGSRLTVL.